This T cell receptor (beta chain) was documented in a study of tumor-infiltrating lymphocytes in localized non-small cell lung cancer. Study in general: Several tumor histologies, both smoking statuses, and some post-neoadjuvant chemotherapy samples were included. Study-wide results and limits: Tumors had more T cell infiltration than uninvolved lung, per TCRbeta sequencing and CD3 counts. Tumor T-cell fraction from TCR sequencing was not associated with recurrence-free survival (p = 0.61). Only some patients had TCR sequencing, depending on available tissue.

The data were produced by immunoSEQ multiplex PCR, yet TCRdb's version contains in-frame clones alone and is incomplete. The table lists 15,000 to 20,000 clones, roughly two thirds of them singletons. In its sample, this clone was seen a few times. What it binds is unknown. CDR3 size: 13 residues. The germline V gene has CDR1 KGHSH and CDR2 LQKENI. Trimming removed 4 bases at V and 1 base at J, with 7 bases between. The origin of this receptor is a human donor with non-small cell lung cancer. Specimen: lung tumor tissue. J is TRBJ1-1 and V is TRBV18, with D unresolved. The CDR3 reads CASSQAENTEAFF. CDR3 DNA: TGTGCCAGCTCACAGGCAGAGAACACTGAAGCTTTCTTT. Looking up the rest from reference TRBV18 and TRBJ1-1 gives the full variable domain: NAGVMQNPRHLVRRRGQEARLRCSPMKGHSHVYWYRQLPEEGLKFMVYLQKENIIDESGMPKERFSAEFPKEGPSILRIQQVVRGDSAAYFCASSQAENTEAFFGQGTRLTVV.